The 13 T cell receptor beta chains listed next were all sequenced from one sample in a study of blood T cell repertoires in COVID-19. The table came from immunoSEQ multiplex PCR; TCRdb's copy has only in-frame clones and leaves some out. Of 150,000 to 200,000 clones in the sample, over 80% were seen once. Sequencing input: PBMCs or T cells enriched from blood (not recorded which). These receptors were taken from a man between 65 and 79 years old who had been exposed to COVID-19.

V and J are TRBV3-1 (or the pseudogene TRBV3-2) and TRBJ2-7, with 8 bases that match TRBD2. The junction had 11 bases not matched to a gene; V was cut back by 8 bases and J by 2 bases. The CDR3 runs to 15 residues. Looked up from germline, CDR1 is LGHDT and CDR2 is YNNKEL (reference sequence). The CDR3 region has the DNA TGTGCCAGCTCTTTGGGTACTAGCGGTCCCTACGAGCAGTACTTC. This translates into CASSLGTSGPYEQYF.

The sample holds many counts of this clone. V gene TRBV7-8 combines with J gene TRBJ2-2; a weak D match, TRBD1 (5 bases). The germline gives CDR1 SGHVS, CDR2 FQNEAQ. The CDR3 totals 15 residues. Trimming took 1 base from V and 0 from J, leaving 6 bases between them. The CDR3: CASSLGQTNTGELFF. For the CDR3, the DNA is TGTGCCAGCAGCTTAGGACAGACGAACACCGGGGAGCTGTTTTTT.

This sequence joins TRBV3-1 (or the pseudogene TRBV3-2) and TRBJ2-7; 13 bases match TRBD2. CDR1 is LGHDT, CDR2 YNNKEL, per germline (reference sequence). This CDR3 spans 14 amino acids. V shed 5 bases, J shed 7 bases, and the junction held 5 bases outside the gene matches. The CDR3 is CASSFGLAGAEQYF. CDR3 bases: TGTGCCAGCAGCTTCGGACTAGCGGGGGCAGAGCAGTACTTC.

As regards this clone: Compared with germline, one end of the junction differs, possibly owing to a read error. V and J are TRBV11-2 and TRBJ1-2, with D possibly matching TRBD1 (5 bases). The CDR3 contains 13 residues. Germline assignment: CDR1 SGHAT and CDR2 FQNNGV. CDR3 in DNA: TGTGCCAGCAGCTTAGGGCCAAAAGGACTGGGGGGGTTC. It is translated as CASSLGPKGLGGF.

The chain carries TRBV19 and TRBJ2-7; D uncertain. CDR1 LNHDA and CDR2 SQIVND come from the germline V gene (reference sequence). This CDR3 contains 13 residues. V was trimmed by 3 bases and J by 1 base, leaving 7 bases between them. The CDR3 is CASSMTMSYEQYF. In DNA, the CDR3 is TGTGCCAGTAGTATGACAATGTCCTACGAGCAGTACTTC.

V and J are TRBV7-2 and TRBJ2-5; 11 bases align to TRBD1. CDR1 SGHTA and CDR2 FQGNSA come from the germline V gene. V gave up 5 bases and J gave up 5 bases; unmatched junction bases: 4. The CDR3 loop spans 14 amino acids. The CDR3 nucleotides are TGTGCCAGCAGCCCAGGGACAGGGGGGGAGACCCAGTACTTC. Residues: CASSPGTGGETQYF. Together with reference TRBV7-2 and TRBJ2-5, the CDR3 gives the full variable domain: GAGVSQSPSNKVTEKGKDVELRCDPISGHTALYWYRQSLGQGLEFLIYFQGNSAPDKSGLPSDRFSAERTGGSVSTLTIQRTQQEDSAVYLCASSPGTGGETQYFGPGTRLLVL.

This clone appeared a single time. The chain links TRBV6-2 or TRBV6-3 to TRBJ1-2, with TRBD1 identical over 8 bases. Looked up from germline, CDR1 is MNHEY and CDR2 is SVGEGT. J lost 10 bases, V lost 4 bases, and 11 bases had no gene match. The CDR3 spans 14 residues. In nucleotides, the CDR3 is TGTGCCAGCAGTTCAAACCGGGGACAGGTGATCTACACCTTC. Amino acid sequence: CASSSNRGQVIYTF.

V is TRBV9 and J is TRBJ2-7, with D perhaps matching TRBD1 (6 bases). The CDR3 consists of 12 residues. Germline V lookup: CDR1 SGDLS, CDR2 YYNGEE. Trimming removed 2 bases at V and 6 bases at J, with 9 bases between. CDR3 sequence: CASSVLGAEQYF. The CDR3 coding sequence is TGTGCCAGCAGCGTCTTGGGGGCCGAGCAGTACTTC.

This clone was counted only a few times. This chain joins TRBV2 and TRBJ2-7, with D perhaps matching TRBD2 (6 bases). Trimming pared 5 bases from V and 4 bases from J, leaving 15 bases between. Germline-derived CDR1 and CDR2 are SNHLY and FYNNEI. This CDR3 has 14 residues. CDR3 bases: TGTGCCAGCAGTTCTACGGGAGAAGGGTACGAGCAGTACTTC. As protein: CASSSTGEGYEQYF.

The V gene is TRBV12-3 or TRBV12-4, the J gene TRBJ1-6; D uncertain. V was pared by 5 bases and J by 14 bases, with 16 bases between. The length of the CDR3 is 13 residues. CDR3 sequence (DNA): TGTGCCAGCAGTGCCAAGCAGGTTAGCGCCCTCCACTTT. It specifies CASSAKQVSALHF.

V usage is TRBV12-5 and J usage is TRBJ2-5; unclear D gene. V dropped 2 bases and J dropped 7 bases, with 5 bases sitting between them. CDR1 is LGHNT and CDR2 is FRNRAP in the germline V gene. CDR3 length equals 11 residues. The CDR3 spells CASGLTGTQYF. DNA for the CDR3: TGTGCTAGTGGTTTGACGGGGACCCAGTACTTC.

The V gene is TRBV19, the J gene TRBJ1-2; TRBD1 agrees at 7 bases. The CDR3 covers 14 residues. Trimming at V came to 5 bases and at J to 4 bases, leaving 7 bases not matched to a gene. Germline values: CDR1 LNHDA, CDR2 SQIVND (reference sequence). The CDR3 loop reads CASSLKTGLYGYTF. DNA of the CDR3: TGTGCCAGTAGTCTCAAGACAGGGCTCTATGGCTACACCTTC.

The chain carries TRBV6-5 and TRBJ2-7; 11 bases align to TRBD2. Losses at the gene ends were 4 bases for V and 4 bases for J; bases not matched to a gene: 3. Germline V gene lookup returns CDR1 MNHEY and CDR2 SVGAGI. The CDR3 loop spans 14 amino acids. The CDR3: CASSSLAGVYEQYF. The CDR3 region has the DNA TGTGCCAGCAGTTCACTAGCGGGGGTATACGAGCAGTACTTC.